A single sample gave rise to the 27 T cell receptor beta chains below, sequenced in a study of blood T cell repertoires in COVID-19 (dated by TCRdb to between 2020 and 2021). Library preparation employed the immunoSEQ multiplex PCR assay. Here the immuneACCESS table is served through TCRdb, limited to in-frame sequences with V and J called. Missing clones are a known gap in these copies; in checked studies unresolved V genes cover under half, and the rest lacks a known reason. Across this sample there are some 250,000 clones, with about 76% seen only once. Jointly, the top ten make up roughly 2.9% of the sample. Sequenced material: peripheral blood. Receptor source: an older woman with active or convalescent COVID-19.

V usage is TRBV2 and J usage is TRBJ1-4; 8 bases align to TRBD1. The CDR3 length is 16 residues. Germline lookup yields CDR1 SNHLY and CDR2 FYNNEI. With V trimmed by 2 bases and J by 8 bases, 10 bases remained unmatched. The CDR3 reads CASSELVAGGVEKLFF. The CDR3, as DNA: TGTGCCAGCAGTGAACTTGTGGCAGGGGGCGTCGAAAAACTGTTTTTT.

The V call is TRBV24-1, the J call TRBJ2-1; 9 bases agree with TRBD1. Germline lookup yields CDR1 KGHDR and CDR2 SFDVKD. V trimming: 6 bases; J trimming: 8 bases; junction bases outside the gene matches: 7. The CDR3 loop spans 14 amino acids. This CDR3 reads CATSTGQGRYEQFF. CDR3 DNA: TGTGCCACCAGTACAGGACAGGGGCGGTATGAGCAGTTCTTC.

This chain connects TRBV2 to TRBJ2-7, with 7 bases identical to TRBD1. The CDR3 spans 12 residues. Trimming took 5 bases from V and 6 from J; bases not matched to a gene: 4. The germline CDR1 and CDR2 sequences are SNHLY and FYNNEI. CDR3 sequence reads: CASSTNRGEQYF. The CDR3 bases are TGTGCCAGCAGTACCAACAGGGGCGAGCAGTACTTC.

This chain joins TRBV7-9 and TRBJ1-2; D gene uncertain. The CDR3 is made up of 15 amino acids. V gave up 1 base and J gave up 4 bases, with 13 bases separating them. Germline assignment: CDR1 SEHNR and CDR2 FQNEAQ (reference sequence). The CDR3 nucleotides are TGTGCCAGCAGCTTAGACGGGATATCCGGCTATGGCTACACCTTC. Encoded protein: CASSLDGISGYGYTF.

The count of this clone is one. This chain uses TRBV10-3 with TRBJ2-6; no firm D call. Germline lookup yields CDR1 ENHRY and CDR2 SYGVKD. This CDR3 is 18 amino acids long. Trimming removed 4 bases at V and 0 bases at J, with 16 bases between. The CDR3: CAISGASVPFSGANVLTF. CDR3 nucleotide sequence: TGTGCCATCAGTGGGGCGTCAGTACCTTTCTCTGGGGCCAACGTCCTGACTTTC.

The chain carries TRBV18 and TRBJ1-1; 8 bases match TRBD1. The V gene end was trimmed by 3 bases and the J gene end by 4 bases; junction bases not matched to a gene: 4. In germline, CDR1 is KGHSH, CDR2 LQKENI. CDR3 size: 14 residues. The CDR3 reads CASSPNTGGTEAFF. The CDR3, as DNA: TGTGCCAGCTCACCGAATACAGGGGGCACTGAAGCTTTCTTT.

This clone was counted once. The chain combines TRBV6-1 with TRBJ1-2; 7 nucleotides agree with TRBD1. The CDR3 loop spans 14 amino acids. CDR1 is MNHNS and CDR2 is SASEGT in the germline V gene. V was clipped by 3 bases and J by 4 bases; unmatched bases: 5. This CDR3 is CASSEWTGAYGYTF. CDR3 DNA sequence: TGTGCCAGCAGTGAGTGGACAGGCGCCTATGGCTACACCTTC.

The CDR3 region has the DNA TGTGCCAGCAGTTTTAGGGGATACAATGAGCAGTTCTTC. Translation gives CASSFRGYNEQFF. The chain recombines TRBV27 with TRBJ2-1; D perhaps matches TRBD1 (5 bases). The CDR3 contains 13 residues. Trimming took 3 bases from V and 4 from J, leaving 7 bases between them. Per germline, CDR1 MNHEY and CDR2 SMNVEV (reference sequence).

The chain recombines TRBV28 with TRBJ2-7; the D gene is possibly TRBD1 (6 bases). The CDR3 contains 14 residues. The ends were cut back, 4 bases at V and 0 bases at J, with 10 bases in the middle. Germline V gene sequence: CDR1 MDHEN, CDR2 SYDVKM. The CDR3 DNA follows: TGTGCCAGCAGTTCGATACAGGGCTCCTACGAGCAGTACTTC. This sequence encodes CASSSIQGSYEQYF.

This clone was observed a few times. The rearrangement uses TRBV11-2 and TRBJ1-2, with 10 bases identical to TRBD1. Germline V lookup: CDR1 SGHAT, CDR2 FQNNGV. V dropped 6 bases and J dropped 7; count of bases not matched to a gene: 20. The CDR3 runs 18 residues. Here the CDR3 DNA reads TGTGCCAGCAGTAATCGGCCCGGGACAGGGGCCCACTATGGTGGCTACACCTTC. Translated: CASSNRPGTGAHYGGYTF.

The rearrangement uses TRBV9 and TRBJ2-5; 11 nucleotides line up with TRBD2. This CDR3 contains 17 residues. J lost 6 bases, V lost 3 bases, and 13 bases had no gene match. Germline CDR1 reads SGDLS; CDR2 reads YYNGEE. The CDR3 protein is CASSDAPLAGGEKTQYF. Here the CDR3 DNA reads TGTGCCAGCAGCGATGCCCCCCTAGCGGGGGGCGAGAAGACCCAGTACTTC.

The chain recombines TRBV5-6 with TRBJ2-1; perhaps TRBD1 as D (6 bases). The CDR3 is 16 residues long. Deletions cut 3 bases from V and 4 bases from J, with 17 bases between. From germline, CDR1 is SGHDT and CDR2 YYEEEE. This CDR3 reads CASSSETGYLYNEQFF. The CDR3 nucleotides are TGTGCCAGCAGCTCGGAAACAGGGTACCTTTACAATGAGCAGTTCTTC.

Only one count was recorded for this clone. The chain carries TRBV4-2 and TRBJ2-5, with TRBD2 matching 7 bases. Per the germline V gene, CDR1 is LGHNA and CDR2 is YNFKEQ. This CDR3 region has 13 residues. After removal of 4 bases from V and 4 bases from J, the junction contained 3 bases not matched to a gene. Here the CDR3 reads CASSRGGVETQYF. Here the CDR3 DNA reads TGTGCCAGCAGCCGGGGGGGGGTAGAGACCCAGTACTTC.

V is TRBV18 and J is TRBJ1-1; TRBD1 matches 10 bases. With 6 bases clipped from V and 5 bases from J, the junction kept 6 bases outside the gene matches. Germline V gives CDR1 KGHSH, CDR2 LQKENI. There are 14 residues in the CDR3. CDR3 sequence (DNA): TGTGCCAGCTCGGACGGACAGGGGGGAACTGAAGCTTTCTTT. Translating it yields CASSDGQGGTEAFF.

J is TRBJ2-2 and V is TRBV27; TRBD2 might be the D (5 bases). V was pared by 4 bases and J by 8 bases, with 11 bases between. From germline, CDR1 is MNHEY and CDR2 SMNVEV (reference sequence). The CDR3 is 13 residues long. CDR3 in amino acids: CASSSLRGGELFF. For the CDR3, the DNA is TGTGCCAGCAGTTCACTACGAGGGGGGGAGCTGTTTTTT.

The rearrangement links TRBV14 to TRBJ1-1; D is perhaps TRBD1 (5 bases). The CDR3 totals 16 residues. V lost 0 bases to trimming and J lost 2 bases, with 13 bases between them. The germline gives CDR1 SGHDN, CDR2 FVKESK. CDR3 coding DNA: TGTGCCAGCAGCCAAGATAGGGCAGGGCCAAACACTGAAGCTTTCTTT. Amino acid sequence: CASSQDRAGPNTEAFF.

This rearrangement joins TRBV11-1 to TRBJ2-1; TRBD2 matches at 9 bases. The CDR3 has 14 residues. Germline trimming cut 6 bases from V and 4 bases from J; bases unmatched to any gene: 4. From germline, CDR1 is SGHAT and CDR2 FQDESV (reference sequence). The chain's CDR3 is CASRIAGDYNEQFF. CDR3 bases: TGTGCCAGCAGGATAGCGGGAGATTACAATGAGCAGTTCTTC.

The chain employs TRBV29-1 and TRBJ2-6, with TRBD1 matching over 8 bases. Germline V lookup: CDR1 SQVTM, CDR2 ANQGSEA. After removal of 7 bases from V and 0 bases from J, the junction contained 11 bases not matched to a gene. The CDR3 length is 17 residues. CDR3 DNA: TGCAGCGCGTCAGGGGGCGAGGGTCCCTCTGGGGCCAACGTCCTGACTTTC. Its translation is CSASGGEGPSGANVLTF. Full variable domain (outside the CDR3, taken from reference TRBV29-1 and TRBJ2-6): SAVISQKPSRDICQRGTSLTIQCQVDSQVTMMFWYRQQPGQSLTLIATANQGSEATYESGFVIDKFPISRPNLTFSTLTVSNMSPEDSSIYLCSASGGEGPSGANVLTFGAGSRLTVL.

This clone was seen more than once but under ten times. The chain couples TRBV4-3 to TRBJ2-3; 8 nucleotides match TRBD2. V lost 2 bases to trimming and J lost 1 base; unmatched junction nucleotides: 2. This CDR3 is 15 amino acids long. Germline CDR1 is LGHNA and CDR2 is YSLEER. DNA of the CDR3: TGCGCCAGCAGCCAATACGGGGGGGGCACAGATACGCAGTATTTT. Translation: CASSQYGGGTDTQYF.

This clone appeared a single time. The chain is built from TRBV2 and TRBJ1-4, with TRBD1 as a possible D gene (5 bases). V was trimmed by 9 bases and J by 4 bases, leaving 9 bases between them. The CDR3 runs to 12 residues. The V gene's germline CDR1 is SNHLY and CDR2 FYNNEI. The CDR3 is CASSGVNEKLFF. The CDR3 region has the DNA TGTGCCAGTTCGGGGGTTAATGAAAAACTGTTTTTT.

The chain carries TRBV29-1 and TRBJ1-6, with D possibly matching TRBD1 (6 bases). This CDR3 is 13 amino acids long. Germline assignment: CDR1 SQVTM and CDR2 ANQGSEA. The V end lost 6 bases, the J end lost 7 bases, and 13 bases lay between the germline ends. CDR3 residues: CSVQGQGNSPLHF. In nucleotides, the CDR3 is TGCAGCGTGCAGGGGCAGGGGAATTCACCCCTCCACTTT.

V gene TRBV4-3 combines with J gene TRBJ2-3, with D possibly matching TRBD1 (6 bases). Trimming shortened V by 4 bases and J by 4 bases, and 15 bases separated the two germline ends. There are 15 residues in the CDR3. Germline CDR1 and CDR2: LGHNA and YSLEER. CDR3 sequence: CASSRGTTGPDTQYF. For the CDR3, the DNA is TGCGCCAGCAGCCGAGGGACAACGGGACCAGATACGCAGTATTTT.

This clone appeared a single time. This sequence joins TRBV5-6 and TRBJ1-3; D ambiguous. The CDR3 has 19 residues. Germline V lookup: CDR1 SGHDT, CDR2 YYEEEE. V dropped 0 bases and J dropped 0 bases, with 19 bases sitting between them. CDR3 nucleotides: TGTGCCAGCAGCTTGGTGTCTGGTGGTCGCGGCTTCTCTGGAAACACCATATATTTT. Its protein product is CASSLVSGGRGFSGNTIYF. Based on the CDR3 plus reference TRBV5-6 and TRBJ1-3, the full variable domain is DAGVTQSPTHLIKTRGQQVTLRCSPKSGHDTVSWYQQALGQGPQFIFQYYEEEERQRGNFPDRFSGHQFPNYSSELNVNALLLGDSALYLCASSLVSGGRGFSGNTIYFGEGSWLTVV.

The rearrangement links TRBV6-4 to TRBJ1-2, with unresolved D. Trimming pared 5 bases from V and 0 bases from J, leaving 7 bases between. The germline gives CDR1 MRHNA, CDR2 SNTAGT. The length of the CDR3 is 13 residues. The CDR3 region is CASSPTPNYGYTF. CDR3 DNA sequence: TGTGCCAGCAGTCCGACACCTAACTATGGCTACACCTTC.

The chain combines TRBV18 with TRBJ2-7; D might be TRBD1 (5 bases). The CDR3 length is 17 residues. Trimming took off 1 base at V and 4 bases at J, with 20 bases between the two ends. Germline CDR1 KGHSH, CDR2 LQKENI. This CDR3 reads CASSPLVVSRVPYEQYF. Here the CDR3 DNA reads TGTGCCAGCTCACCACTGGTAGTATCCAGGGTCCCATACGAGCAGTACTTC.

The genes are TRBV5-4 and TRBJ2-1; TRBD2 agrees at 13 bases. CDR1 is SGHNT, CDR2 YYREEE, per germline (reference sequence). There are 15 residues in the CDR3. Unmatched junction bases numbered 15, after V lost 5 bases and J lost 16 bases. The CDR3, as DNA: TGTGCCAGCAGTACCGGGACTAGCGGGGCCCCGTTTCTTTTCTTC. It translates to CASSTGTSGAPFLFF.

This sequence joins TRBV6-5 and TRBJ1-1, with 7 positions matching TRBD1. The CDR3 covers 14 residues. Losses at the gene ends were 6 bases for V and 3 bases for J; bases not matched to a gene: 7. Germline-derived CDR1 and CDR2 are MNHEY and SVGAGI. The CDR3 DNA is TGTGCCAGCAGCCTACCGGGACAGTACACTGAAGCTTTCTTT. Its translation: CASSLPGQYTEAFF.